A selection of T cell receptor beta chains follows, all from one sample in a study of monozygotic twins with inflammatory bowel disease. No DNA is given; TCRdb re-called the 5' RACE reads and lists each CDR3 protein once. The table for this sample gives under 350,000 distinct CDR3 sequences. The sample taken for sequencing was blood. These receptors all stem from a human donor with ulcerative colitis or Crohn's disease, or a healthy co-twin of an affected twin (not recorded which). Each CDR3 is given with its conserved first and last residue.

>TRBV30|TRBJ1-1
CAWNPGRYQGSDTEAFF
>TRBV6-2/TRBV6-3|TRBJ1-2
CASSRTADGYTF
>TRBV10-3|TRBJ2-1
CATLQGANEQFF
>TRBV19|TRBJ2-3
CATSGTGGTDTQYF
>TRBV30|TRBJ1-5
CAWSKTASNQPQHF
>TRBV11-3|TRBJ2-4
CASSSNRGMAKNIQYF
>TRBV6-6|TRBJ1-2
CASSYSSGFDGYTF
>TRBV5-4|TRBJ2-7
CASSLGLAGLYEQYF
>TRBV5-1|TRBJ2-7
CASKPGQGTFGQYF
>TRBV6-5|TRBJ2-3
CASSYKGVGTDTQYF
>TRBV5-1|TRBJ2-1
CASSLIAGNEQFF
>TRBV5-1|TRBJ2-3
CASSLEGVSTDTQYF
>TRBV19|TRBJ1-5
CASSIVAGDINQPQHF
>TRBV12-3/TRBV12-4|TRBJ2-1
CATLLAGGGNEQFF
>TRBV5-1|TRBJ1-3
CASSLGDFGNTIYF
>TRBV12-3/TRBV12-4|TRBJ1-6
CASSGTGFSSPLHF
>TRBV29-1|TRBJ2-7
CSVRLAGVTKYEQYF
>TRBV27|TRBJ2-3
CASSLSAATDTQYF
>TRBV6-1|TRBJ2-1
CASSGGRTGNPGGYNEQFF
>TRBV18|TRBJ1-2
CASSPPVGQRYGYTF